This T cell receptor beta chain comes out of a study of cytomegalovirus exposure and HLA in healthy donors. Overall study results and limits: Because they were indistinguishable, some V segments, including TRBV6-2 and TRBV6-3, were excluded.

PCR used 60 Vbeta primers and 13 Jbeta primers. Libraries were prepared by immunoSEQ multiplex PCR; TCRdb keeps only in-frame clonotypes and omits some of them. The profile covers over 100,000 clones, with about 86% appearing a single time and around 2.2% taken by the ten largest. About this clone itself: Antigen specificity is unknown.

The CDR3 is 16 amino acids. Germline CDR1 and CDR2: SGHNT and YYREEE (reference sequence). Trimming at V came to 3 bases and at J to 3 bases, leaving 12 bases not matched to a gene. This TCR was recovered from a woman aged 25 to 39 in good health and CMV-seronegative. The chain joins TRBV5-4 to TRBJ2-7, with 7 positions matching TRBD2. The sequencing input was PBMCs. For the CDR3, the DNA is TGTGCCAGCAGCTGGGAGGGTGGGGGTTGGGTCTACGAGCAGTACTTC. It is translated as CASSWEGGGWVYEQYF.